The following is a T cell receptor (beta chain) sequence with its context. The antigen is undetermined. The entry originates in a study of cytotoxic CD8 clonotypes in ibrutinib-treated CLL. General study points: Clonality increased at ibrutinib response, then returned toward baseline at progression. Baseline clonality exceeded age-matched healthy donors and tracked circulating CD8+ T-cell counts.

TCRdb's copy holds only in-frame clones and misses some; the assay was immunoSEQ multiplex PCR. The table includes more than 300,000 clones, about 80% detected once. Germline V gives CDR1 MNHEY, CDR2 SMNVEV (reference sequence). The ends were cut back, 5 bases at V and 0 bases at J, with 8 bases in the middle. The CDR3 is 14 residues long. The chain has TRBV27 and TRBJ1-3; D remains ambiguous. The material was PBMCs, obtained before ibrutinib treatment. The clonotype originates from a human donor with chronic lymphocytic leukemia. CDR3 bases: TGTGCCAGCAGTCCAGCCAGCTCTGGAAACACCATATATTTT. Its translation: CASSPASSGNTIYF.